The 18 T cell receptor beta chains given below trace back to one sample, sequenced in a study of T-cell reconstitution after alpha-beta-depleted transplantation in children. Unique molecular identifiers were used in preparing the TCRbeta library. TCRdb ran MiXCR on the PCR reads and lists one entry per CDR3 protein. The sample yields under 350,000 distinct CDR3 sequences, around 9.6% seen once. Sequenced here: PBMCs from the stem cell graft donor, sampled from the stem cell graft. These receptors all stem from a human donor who donated a stem cell graft to a child with SCID.

The sample holds a few counts of this clonotype. The genes are TRBV7-2 and TRBJ2-1; D not resolved. The CDR3 is 15 residues long. Germline loops: CDR1 SGHTA, CDR2 FQGNSA. The germline V and J ends were trimmed by 3 bases and 3 bases, with 12 bases remaining between them. CDR3 coding DNA: TGTGCCAGCAGCTTGGGTACAACGAACTACAATGAGCAGTTCTTC. It codes for CASSLGTTNYNEQFF.

At least ten counts were recorded for this clonotype. This chain joins TRBV20-1 and TRBJ1-3; 9 bases agree with TRBD1. V was clipped by 6 bases and J by 1 base; unmatched bases: 4. The V gene's germline CDR1 is DFQATT and CDR2 SNEGSKA (reference sequence). This CDR3 has 14 amino acids. The CDR3 DNA is TGCAGTGCGCCAGACAGGGGGTCTGGAAACACCATATATTTT. This gives the protein CSAPDRGSGNTIYF.

This sequence joins TRBV7-2 and TRBJ2-1; 12 bases are shared with TRBD2. The CDR3 extends over 17 amino acids. V lost 5 bases, J lost 9 bases, and 14 bases stayed unmatched. Germline V gene lookup returns CDR1 SGHTA and CDR2 FQGNSA. CDR3 DNA sequence: TGTGCCAGCAGCCGCGTTAAAGGGCTAGCGGGGGGGGCTGAGCAGTTCTTC. Its protein is CASSRVKGLAGGAEQFF.

A few counts support this clonotype. The chain has TRBV29-1 and TRBJ2-7; 7 nucleotides agree with TRBD1. Germline V CDR1 and CDR2: SQVTM, ANQGSEA. The CDR3 runs to 14 residues. Trimming at V came to 3 bases and at J to 6 bases, leaving 11 bases not matched to a gene. This chain's CDR3 is CSVEAPGGFSEQYF. As DNA, the CDR3 is TGCAGCGTTGAGGCGCCAGGGGGTTTCTCCGAGCAGTACTTC.

J is TRBJ1-2 and V is TRBV19; TRBD1 matches at 7 bases. The CDR3 length is 15 residues. Germline assignment: CDR1 LNHDA and CDR2 SQIVND (reference sequence). The V segment lost 0 bases and the J segment 5 bases; nucleotides outside the gene matches: 6. The chain's CDR3 is CASSIDGGGVYGYTF. CDR3 coding DNA: TGTGCCAGTAGTATAGATGGAGGGGGCGTTTATGGCTACACCTTC.

This chain uses TRBV7-8 with TRBJ2-7; D gene ambiguous. Germline V lookup: CDR1 SGHVS, CDR2 FQNEAQ. The CDR3 length is 12 residues. Trimming took off 10 bases at V and 3 bases at J, with 13 bases between the two ends. CDR3 protein: CAIQIGNYEQYF. As DNA, the CDR3 is TGTGCCATTCAAATAGGGAACTACGAGCAGTACTTC.

The V gene is TRBV2, the J gene TRBJ1-6; 7 positions match TRBD1. The CDR3 is made up of 16 amino acids. V trimming: 2 bases; J trimming: 5 bases; junction bases outside the gene matches: 6. Germline values: CDR1 SNHLY, CDR2 FYNNEI. DNA of the CDR3: TGTGCCAGCAGTGAATGGTCGGGACAGAATAATTCACCCCTCCACTTT. Its translation is CASSEWSGQNNSPLHF.

This clonotype showed up just a few times. The rearrangement links TRBV2 to TRBJ2-7, with a possible D match to TRBD2 (5 bases). Trimming took 5 bases from V and 1 from J, leaving 12 bases between them. Looked up from germline, CDR1 is SNHLY and CDR2 is FYNNEI. The CDR3 consists of 14 residues. The CDR3 sequence is CASSSGPPSYEQYF. In DNA, the CDR3 is TGTGCCAGCAGTAGCGGACCGCCATCCTACGAGCAGTACTTC.

Ten or more counts support this clonotype. CDR3 protein: CSVVGGAGYGYTF. DNA of the CDR3: TGCAGCGTTGTAGGGGGCGCGGGCTATGGCTACACCTTC. V gene TRBV29-1 combines with J gene TRBJ1-2; 7 bases line up with TRBD1. This CDR3 region has 13 residues. J gave up 4 bases and V 4 bases, and 6 bases lay outside the gene matches. Germline CDR1 reads SQVTM; CDR2 reads ANQGSEA.

This clonotype has more than one count but fewer than ten. The rearrangement links TRBV3-1 to TRBJ2-1; possibly TRBD1 for D (6 bases). The V gene lost 5 bases and the J gene lost 8 bases, with 7 bases spanning the gap. The CDR3 length is 11 residues. The germline CDR1 and CDR2 sequences are LGHDT and YNNKEL (reference sequence). The CDR3 region is CASSGGDEQFF. CDR3 DNA: TGTGCCAGCAGCGGGGGCGATGAGCAGTTCTTC.

The genes are TRBV5-1 and TRBJ1-4; D possibly corresponds to TRBD1 (5 bases). Germline V gives CDR1 SGHRS, CDR2 YFSETQ. The CDR3 sequence is 15 residues long. V lost 7 bases, J lost 4 bases, and 17 bases lay in between. The CDR3 bases are TGCGCCAGCTCCAATAGGGGAGATTTTAATGAAAAACTGTTTTTT. Protein: CASSNRGDFNEKLFF. The full variable domain, its missing parts supplied by reference TRBV5-1 and TRBJ1-4, is KAGVTQTPRYLIKTRGQQVTLSCSPISGHRSVSWYQQTPGQGLQFLFEYFSETQRNKGNFPGRFSGRQFSNSRSEMNVSTLELGDSALYLCASSNRGDFNEKLFFGSGTQLSVL.

J is TRBJ2-7 and V is TRBV11-2, with D possibly being TRBD2 (5 bases). This CDR3 contains 15 residues. Germline assignment: CDR1 SGHAT and CDR2 FQNNGV. Trimming took 1 base from V and 2 from J, leaving 12 bases between them. The CDR3 DNA reads as TGTGCCAGCAGCTTAGCGGGCGGGTCCGCCTACGAGCAGTACTTC. Its protein is CASSLAGGSAYEQYF.

This clonotype was seen at least ten times. V gene TRBV6-5 combines with J gene TRBJ2-3, with 8 bases that match TRBD2. J was trimmed by 2 bases and V by 2 bases; bases with no gene match: 3. CDR1 and CDR2 from the germline V gene are MNHEY and SVGAGI. This CDR3 comprises 15 residues. CDR3 region: CASSYGRGDTDTQYF. The CDR3 coding sequence is TGTGCCAGCAGTTACGGGCGGGGGGACACAGATACGCAGTATTTT.

This clonotype was seen only a few times. The chain combines TRBV7-6 with TRBJ2-2; D tentatively fits TRBD1 or TRBD2 (5 bases each). The V gene lost 2 bases and the J gene lost 6 bases, with 19 bases spanning the gap. The CDR3 is 17 residues long. Germline V CDR1 and CDR2: SGHVS, FNYEAQ. The CDR3 loop is CASSLLPGRSVAGELFF. DNA of the CDR3: TGTGCCAGCAGCTTATTACCGGGACGATCCGTCGCCGGGGAGCTGTTTTTT.

This chain links TRBV20-1 with TRBJ1-2; D may be TRBD1 (5 bases). Germline V CDR1 and CDR2: DFQATT, SNEGSKA (reference sequence). There are 14 residues in the CDR3. Trimming left V 0 bases short and J 6 bases short, with 14 bases between. This CDR3 reads CSARDFSRDHGYTF. DNA of the CDR3: TGCAGTGCTAGAGATTTTAGCAGGGACCATGGCTACACCTTC.

The rearrangement links TRBV18 to TRBJ2-7; the D gene is possibly TRBD1 (5 bases). CDR1 KGHSH and CDR2 LQKENI come from the germline V gene. V lost 2 bases and J 0 bases, leaving 17 bases between the germline ends. The CDR3 runs to 17 residues. The DNA for the CDR3 is TGTGCCAGCTCACCAAATCGAGTGGGGCCGAGCTCCTACGAGCAGTACTTC. Protein: CASSPNRVGPSSYEQYF.

This clonotype was recorded at least ten times. This chain connects TRBV5-1 to TRBJ2-5, with 9 bases aligning to TRBD1. The length of the CDR3 is 17 residues. V lost 0 bases, J lost 3 bases, and 9 bases stayed unmatched. Germline V gives CDR1 SGHRS, CDR2 YFSETQ. Here the CDR3 DNA reads TGCGCCAGCAGCTTGGTTGGACAGGGGTTGATCGAAGAGACCCAGTACTTC. Its translation is CASSLVGQGLIEETQYF. The whole variable domain, filled in from reference TRBV5-1 and TRBJ2-5, reads KAGVTQTPRYLIKTRGQQVTLSCSPISGHRSVSWYQQTPGQGLQFLFEYFSETQRNKGNFPGRFSGRQFSNSRSEMNVSTLELGDSALYLCASSLVGQGLIEETQYFGPGTRLLVL.

This clonotype was counted many times. The rearrangement joins TRBV5-1 to TRBJ2-5, with 9 bases fitting TRBD1. The V gene end was trimmed by 2 bases and the J gene end by 5 bases; junction bases not matched to a gene: 13. This CDR3 is built from 17 residues. Looked up from germline, CDR1 is SGHRS and CDR2 is YFSETQ. CDR3 loop: CASSFSSGTGYAETQYF. CDR3 coding DNA: TGCGCCAGCAGCTTTTCCTCCGGGACAGGGTACGCGGAGACCCAGTACTTC.